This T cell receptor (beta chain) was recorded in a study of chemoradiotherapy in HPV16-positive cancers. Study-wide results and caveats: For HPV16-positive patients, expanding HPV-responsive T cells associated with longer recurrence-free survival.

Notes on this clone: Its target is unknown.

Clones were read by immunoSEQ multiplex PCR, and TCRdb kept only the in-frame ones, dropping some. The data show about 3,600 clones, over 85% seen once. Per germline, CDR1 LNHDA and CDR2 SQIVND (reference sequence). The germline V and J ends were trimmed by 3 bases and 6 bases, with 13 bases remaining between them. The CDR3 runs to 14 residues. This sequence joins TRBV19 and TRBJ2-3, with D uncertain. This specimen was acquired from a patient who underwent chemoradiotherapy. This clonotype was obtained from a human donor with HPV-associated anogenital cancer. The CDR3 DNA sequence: TGTGCCAGTAGTATTGGGCTAGGATTGGATACGCAGTATTTT. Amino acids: CASSIGLGLDTQYF. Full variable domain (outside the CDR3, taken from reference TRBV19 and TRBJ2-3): DGGITQSPKYLFRKEGQNVTLSCEQNLNHDAMYWYRQDPGQGLRLIYYSQIVNDFQKGDIAEGYSVSREKKESFPLTVTSAQKNPTAFYLCASSIGLGLDTQYFGPGTRLTVL.